This is a list of T cell receptor beta chains from one sample in a study of cytomegalovirus exposure and HLA in healthy donors. Clones were read by immunoSEQ multiplex PCR, and TCRdb kept only the in-frame ones, dropping some. The repertoire includes roughly 99,000 clones, roughly 73% of them detected once, and 7.8% sits in the top ten. Sequencing used PBMCs. The receptors here all came from a man aged 25 to 45 in good health and CMV-seronegative. Each CDR3 is given with its conserved first and last residue. Each record gives: V gene, J gene, clone size, D gene, CDR3 DNA, CDR3 protein. A D gene is named only where the DNA matches it firmly. Rows give clone size only sometimes, using once, few, many, or a class for an expanded clone.

>TRBV14|TRBJ2-7|-|TRBD2
TGTGCCAGCAGCCCCGGGACTAGCGTGCCCTACGAGCAGTACTTC
CASSPGTSVPYEQYF
>TRBV5-4|TRBJ2-1|-|TRBD1
TGTGCCAGCAGCGTAGACAGGGCAAGCTCCTACAATGAGCAGTTCTTC
CASSVDRASSYNEQFF
>TRBV5-1|TRBJ2-1|-|TRBD2
TGCGCCAGCAGCCTCGACCCCTCGGGGGGAAGCAATGAGCAGTTCTTC
CASSLDPSGGSNEQFF
>TRBV6-1|TRBJ1-2|few|TRBD1
TGTGCCAGCAGTGAAGCCCCAGGGGGGACCTACACCTTC
CASSEAPGGTYTF
>TRBV28|TRBJ2-1|-|TRBD1
TGTGCCAGCAGTTTATCCGACAGGGGATGGAATGAGCAGTTCTTC
CASSLSDRGWNEQFF
>TRBV5-5|TRBJ2-3|-|-
TGTGCCAGCAGCTCCCCTTCCGGGTTACAAAGCACAGATACGCAGTATTTT
CASSSPSGLQSTDTQYF
>TRBV7-6|TRBJ2-1|-|TRBD2
TGTGCCAGCAGCCCGCGGACTAGCGGGATATCAGGGCTAAGCAATGAGCAGTTCTTC
CASSPRTSGISGLSNEQFF
>TRBV9|TRBJ2-1|-|TRBD1
TGTGCCAGCAGCGGAGGGACAGGGGGACTGTACAATGAGCAGTTCTTC
CASSGGTGGLYNEQFF
>TRBV15|TRBJ1-4|-|TRBD1
TGTGCCACCAGCAGAGACAGGGGGCTAGAACTGTTTTTT
CATSRDRGLELFF
>TRBV4-1|TRBJ2-7|-|TRBD2
TGCGCCAGCAGCGCCCTAGCGGGAGGGCCCTACGAGCAGTACTTC
CASSALAGGPYEQYF
>TRBV25-1|TRBJ2-1|-|-
TGTGCCAGCAGTGAATTAGGCGGGCAGACTAGGAATGAGCAGTTCTTC
CASSELGGQTRNEQFF
>TRBV30|TRBJ2-7|-|TRBD1
TGTGCCTGGTCTGGACAGGGAGCAACCTACGAGCAGTACTTC
CAWSGQGATYEQYF
>TRBV2|TRBJ2-4|-|TRBD2
TGTGCCAGCAGTGAGAGACTAGCGGGGGGCCAAGCCAAAAACATTCAGTACTTC
CASSERLAGGQAKNIQYF
>TRBV5-6|TRBJ1-5|-|-
TGTGCCAGCAGCGCAAGGGGGGGCGATCAGCCCCAGCATTTT
CASSARGGDQPQHF
>TRBV14|TRBJ2-7|-|TRBD2
TGTGCCAGCAGCCAAGTTCGATTACTAGCGGGAAACGAGCAGTACTTC
CASSQVRLLAGNEQYF
>TRBV7-3|TRBJ2-7|-|-
TGTGCCAGCAGCTTAGTTGGCGGTTCTTGGGACGAGCAGTACTTC
CASSLVGGSWDEQYF
>TRBV5-1|TRBJ2-7|few|TRBD2
TGCGCCAGCAGCCTGCAAGCTAGCGGGTACAGCTCCTACGAGCAGTACTTC
CASSLQASGYSSYEQYF
>TRBV21-1|TRBJ1-2|-|-
TGTGCCAGCAGCAAAGCAGGGACAGGGCCCCCCTATGGCTACACCTTC
CASSKAGTGPPYGYTF
>TRBV7-3|TRBJ2-7|-|-
TGTGCCAGCAGCTTAGGTAATGAGTACGAGCAGTACTTC
CASSLGNEYEQYF
>TRBV7-2|TRBJ1-2|-|-
TGTGCCAGCAGCGCCAAGGGGGAGGGGTCCTATGGCTACACCTTC
CASSAKGEGSYGYTF
>TRBV5-5|TRBJ1-1|-|-
TGTGCCAGCAGTTGGGACATAAGAAGCACTGAAGCTTTCTTT
CASSWDIRSTEAFF
>TRBV2|TRBJ2-5|-|TRBD2
TGTGCCAGCAGGGCCGGCGGGGGGCGAGGAGAGACCCAGTACTTC
CASRAGGGRGETQYF